This T cell receptor beta chain was obtained from a study of identical twins. Every donor was a healthy Caucasian. The ends were cut back, 8 bases at V and 7 bases at J, with 10 bases in the middle. The CDR3 runs to 11 residues. Germline CDR1 and CDR2: SGHTA and FQGNSA. TCRdb processed the 5' RACE reads anew with MiXCR; each CDR3 protein has one entry. The sample lists roughly 250,000 distinct CDR3 sequences; more than 12% were seen once. This clonotype was recorded many times. The chain recombines TRBV7-2 with TRBJ2-3; TRBD1 is a possible D gene (6 bases). The sample was memory (CD45RO+) T cells sorted from blood. The receptor comes from a young woman in good health. The CDR3 bases are TGTGCCAGCCTAGGGGGAAATACGCAGTATTTT. This sequence encodes CASLGGNTQYF.